A single sample gave rise to the 16 T cell receptor beta chains below, sequenced in a study of CD8 T cells in Susac syndrome. cDNA came from roughly 0.53 to 1 ug RNA primed by random hexamers. One entry per CDR3 protein, called by TCRdb with MiXCR from the immunoSEQ multiplex PCR reads. Seen here are 100,000 to 150,000 distinct CDR3 sequences, about 95% observed once, and the top ten hold roughly 0.13%. The sequenced sample consisted of CD4+ T cells from PBMCs. These receptors were taken from a human donor with multiple sclerosis.

This chain joins TRBV5-1 and TRBJ2-5; D tentatively reads TRBD1 or TRBD2 (7 bases each). There are 16 residues in the CDR3. The V and J ends lost 3 bases and 5 bases respectively, with 20 bases between them. The germline gives CDR1 SGHRS, CDR2 YFSETQ. The CDR3 nucleotides read TGCGCCAGCAGCTACAGGGGAGGGGACTCTGCCGAGACCCAGTACTTC. Its protein is CASSYRGGDSAETQYF.

The CDR3 spells CASSPRLDRTYEQYF. The CDR3 DNA reads TGTGCCAGCAGCCCACGATTAGACAGGACCTACGAGCAGTACTTC. This rearrangement joins TRBV7-9 to TRBJ2-7; D perhaps matches TRBD1 (6 bases). The germline V gene encodes CDR1 SEHNR and CDR2 FQNEAQ (reference sequence). CDR3 length: 15 amino acids. Trimming removed 5 bases at V and 2 bases at J, with 16 bases between.

V and J are TRBV7-9 and TRBJ2-7; 7 nucleotides align to TRBD1. From germline, CDR1 is SEHNR and CDR2 FQNEAQ (reference sequence). V was pared by 6 bases and J by 2 bases, with 10 bases of the junction left unmatched. CDR3 length: 15 residues. CDR3 sequence (DNA): TGTGCCAGCAGTCGCCCCGGGACAGCACCCTACGAGCAGTACTTC. It specifies CASSRPGTAPYEQYF.

This rearrangement joins TRBV9 to TRBJ2-7, with TRBD1 matching over 7 bases. Germline CDR1 and CDR2: SGDLS and YYNGEE. V shed 0 bases, J shed 6 bases, and the junction held 15 bases outside the gene matches. The CDR3 runs to 17 residues. CDR3 DNA: TGTGCCAGCAGCGTAGCGGACAGGCCCCGAGCCCTCGGCGAGCAGTACTTC. Its translation is CASSVADRPRALGEQYF.

The chain uses TRBV18 and TRBJ2-7, with D perhaps matching TRBD1 (6 bases). Trimming removed 6 bases from V and 2 bases from J, with 14 bases in between. Germline CDR1 is KGHSH and CDR2 is LQKENI. CDR3 size: 14 residues. The CDR3, as DNA: TGTGCCAGCTCCCCCAGACAGGCTCCCTACGAGCAGTACTTC. Its translation: CASSPRQAPYEQYF. Looking up the rest from reference TRBV18 and TRBJ2-7 gives the full variable domain: NAGVMQNPRHLVRRRGQEARLRCSPMKGHSHVYWYRQLPEEGLKFMVYLQKENIIDESGMPKERFSAEFPKEGPSILRIQQVVRGDSAAYFCASSPRQAPYEQYFGPGTRLTVT.

The chain has TRBV3-1 and TRBJ1-6; D unresolved. The CDR3 is 15 amino acids. CDR1 and CDR2 from the germline V gene are LGHDT and YNNKEL (reference sequence). V lost 1 base to trimming and J lost 7 bases, with 11 bases between them. DNA of the CDR3: TGTGCCAGCAGCCAAGGCACAGCTATAAATTCACCCCTCCACTTT. Protein sequence: CASSQGTAINSPLHF.

V and J are TRBV21-1 and TRBJ2-7; the table names TRBD2, a call not compared with the DNA. TRBV21-1 is a listed pseudogene. The CDR3 loop spans 14 amino acids. The CDR3 DNA reads TGTGCCATCCTTAGAGGGCCCAGGGCCTACGAGCAGTACTTC. This encodes CAILRGPRAYEQYF.

The chain carries TRBV6-2 or TRBV6-3 and TRBJ1-2; D not certain. The CDR3 runs 13 residues. Per germline, CDR1 MNHEY and CDR2 SVGEGT. Trimming stripped 7 bases from V and 5 bases from J, with 14 bases between. CDR3 bases: TGTGCCAGCACCAGTGGGCCAACTTATGGCTACACCTTC. As protein: CASTSGPTYGYTF.

V gene TRBV4-2 combines with J gene TRBJ2-1; D remains unclear. Germline V gene lookup returns CDR1 LGHNA and CDR2 YNFKEQ. This CDR3 has 13 residues. V was pared by 1 base and J by 5 bases, with 6 bases between. CDR3 in amino acids: CASSQGVDNEQFF. Written as DNA, the CDR3 is TGTGCCAGCAGCCAAGGGGTGGACAATGAGCAGTTCTTC.

This clonotype was counted a single time. The chain has TRBV30 and TRBJ2-7; D may be TRBD2 (6 bases). This CDR3 spans 14 amino acids. Per germline, CDR1 GTSNPN and CDR2 SVGIG (reference sequence). Trimming pared 0 bases from V and 13 bases from J, leaving 22 bases between. Here the CDR3 reads CAWSVYGPAGKSYF. In DNA, the CDR3 is TGTGCCTGGAGTGTATATGGACCGGCGGGAAAATCTTACTTC.

The rearrangement uses TRBV20-1 and TRBJ2-7; 9 nucleotides line up with TRBD2. V lost 0 bases and J lost 2; bases outside the gene matches: 5. This CDR3 is 15 amino acids long. Germline V gene lookup returns CDR1 DFQATT and CDR2 SNEGSKA (reference sequence). Written as DNA, the CDR3 is TGCAGTGCTAGAGATCTTCCTAGCGGGACCTACGAGCAGTACTTC. Translated, it gives CSARDLPSGTYEQYF.

This clonotype was recorded once. The rearrangement joins TRBV7-9 to TRBJ2-3; D ambiguous. The CDR3 is 11 residues long. Germline CDR1 is SEHNR and CDR2 is FQNEAQ (reference sequence). V was cut by 10 bases and J by 6 bases, with 11 bases left in between. The CDR3 here is CATSAMDTQYF. The DNA of the CDR3 is TGTGCCACCTCGGCGATGGATACGCAGTATTTT.

The J gene is TRBJ1-3, the V gene TRBV29-1; D might be TRBD1 (5 bases). Deletions cut 5 bases from V and 8 bases from J, with 13 bases between. CDR3 length equals 12 residues. In germline, CDR1 is SQVTM, CDR2 ANQGSEA. The CDR3 DNA sequence: TGCAGCGTTACAGGTTCGGAATACACCATATATTTT. It is translated as CSVTGSEYTIYF.

The chain joins TRBV20-1 to TRBJ1-2; D ambiguous. CDR1 is DFQATT and CDR2 is SNEGSKA in the germline V gene (reference sequence). Trimming shortened V by 6 bases and J by 0 bases, and 11 bases separated the two germline ends. The CDR3 has 13 amino acids. The CDR3 sequence is CSASDGPNYGYTF. The CDR3 DNA follows: TGCAGTGCCTCGGACGGACCTAACTATGGCTACACCTTC.

The chain employs TRBV29-1 and TRBJ1-5; 7 nucleotides match TRBD1. Germline V gene data show CDR1 as SQVTM and CDR2 as ANQGSEA. The CDR3 is 17 residues long. Germline trimming cut 4 bases from V and 2 bases from J; bases unmatched to any gene: 14. CDR3 coding DNA: TGCAGCGTTGGATTGGGATCAGGGGGAACGGGCAATCAGCCCCAGCATTTT. Translation: CSVGLGSGGTGNQPQHF.

This clonotype was seen only once. V is TRBV7-9 and J is TRBJ1-1; unclear D gene. Germline loops: CDR1 SEHNR, CDR2 FQNEAQ (reference sequence). The CDR3 extends over 15 amino acids. The ends were cut back, 5 bases at V and 1 base at J, with 14 bases in the middle. The CDR3 protein is CASSPPGSQNTEAFF. The CDR3 region has the DNA TGTGCCAGCAGCCCCCCGGGGAGTCAGAACACTGAAGCTTTCTTT. Full variable domain (rest looked up from reference TRBV7-9 and TRBJ1-1): DTGVSQNPRHKITKRGQNVTFRCDPISEHNRLYWYRQTLGQGPEFLTYFQNEAQLEKSRLLSDRFSAERPKGSFSTLEIQRTEQGDSAMYLCASSPPGSQNTEAFFGQGTRLTVV.